This T cell receptor (beta chain) was identified in a study of PD-1 blockade in classical Hodgkin lymphoma (dated by TCRdb to the early 2020s). Regarding the research as a whole: The study used TCR beta sequencing and CyTOF to define a peripheral blood immune signature of response to PD-1 blockade in classical Hodgkin lymphoma.

Study-wide findings and limitations: Newly diagnosed patients were reported to have lower baseline TCR diversity than healthy donors, and relapsed/refractory patients were reported to have lower baseline TCR diversity still. The study was restricted to a single clinical trial cohort, and the causes of repertoire differences, possibly disease activity or prior therapy, were left undefined.

The time point label on this specimen signifies: newly diagnosed, previously untreated cHL patient sample. Using a Miltenyi CD4+ T cell isolation kit, CD4+ T cells were purified from thawed PBMCs through magnetic negative selection. To serve as a comparison group for the relapsed/refractory trial patients, PBMCs were sequenced from patients with newly diagnosed, previously untreated classical Hodgkin lymphoma. Peripheral blood was collected in 8 mL Vacutainer Cell Preparation Tubes, from which PBMCs were isolated by centrifugation and then cryopreserved. Purified CD4+ and CD8+ fractions were prepared only for cases with an additional available PBMC sample. Magnetically labelled cells were removed on LS columns in a quadroMACS separator, and the flow-through was retained as the purified fraction. Genomic DNA was isolated using the Qiagen DNeasy kit from unsorted PBMCs as well as from negatively selected CD4+ and CD8+ fractions. Using primers that anneal to V and J segments, immunoSEQ multiplex PCR amplified the TCR beta CDR3 regions. A synthetic immune receptor repertoire was used to minimize amplification bias, and remaining bias was computationally removed after sequencing. As for the original processing: Custom Python scripts were used to quantify repertoire diversity as the Shannon entropy index. Unsorted, CD4+ and CD8+ repertoires were examined separately, except in combined analyses, for which CD4+ and CD8+ sequences were merged in silico. TCRdb carries this immuneACCESS record with in-frame sequences only. Its versions omit some clonotypes, under half of them owing to an unresolved V gene in the studies checked, with the rest unexplained. V and J calls and clone size follow that table, whereas D and trimming were derived from the DNA. For this sample the table gives fewer than 40,000 clones, of which around 89% were detected only once. The top ten constitute approximately 0.2% of the sample.

This clone was counted between two and nine times. No cognate antigen has been identified for it. Per-base qualities were not stored, and no clone one base away is much larger. V lost 2 bases and J lost 1 base; the stretch between them is 5 bases long. For CDR1 and CDR2, the germline V gene (reference sequence) lists SEHNR and FQNEAQ. From its cysteine to its phenylalanine, the CDR3 spans 13 amino acids. Left in the record is the CDR3 DNA by itself, 39 bases read in frame from the first base. The clonotype comes from a human donor with classical Hodgkin lymphoma. Here the chain combines TRBV7-9 and TRBJ1-2; a confident D gene designation cannot be given. Sequenced sample: CD4+ T cells from blood. Here is the DNA: TGTGCCAGCAGCTTACTGGGTAACTATGGCTACACCTTC. It codes for CASSLLGNYGYTF.